The present entry profiles one TCR beta chain with its context. The data belong to a study of blood T cell repertoires in COVID-19. Background on the study: From the United States, Italy and Spain came samples of acute and convalescent COVID-19. The cDNA or gDNA used as material had been derived from T cells, B-cell-depleted T cells, or PBMCs.

Under the authors' procedure: Quantification of nucleated cells was approximated via reference gene primer amplification. Profiling relied on immunoSEQ multiplex PCR, and the TCRdb table lists in-frame clones only, not all of them. That table gives V, J and clone size, and the DNA gave D and trimming. The sample holds tens of thousands of clones, 80% to 85% seen once. The CDR3 extends over 15 amino acids. Germline trimming cut 7 bases from V and 7 bases from J; bases unmatched to any gene: 13. Germline V lookup: CDR1 LNHDA, CDR2 SQIVND (reference sequence). The source of this sequence is a human donor in a cohort sampled during active COVID-19. The sequenced material came from peripheral blood. The chain employs TRBV19 and TRBJ1-2; 9 bases align to TRBD1. The DNA of the CDR3 is TGTGCCAGTACACAGGGGGCTCTCATCGGGGGTGGCTACACCTTC. Residues: CASTQGALIGGGYTF.